This T cell receptor (beta chain) was sequenced during a study of T cell repertoires in cytomegalovirus infection. Study at large: From public TCR beta signatures came an indication of both CMV infection and matching HLA type. The study's findings and limits: Public TCR beta family frequency separated CMV-and-HLA carriers, including in an independent cohort. Clonotypes of TCR beta that were HLA-C-restricted and CMV-specific dominated the ex vivo response.

Points on this clonotype: What it binds is not known.

TCRdb called the reads again in MiXCR, with one record for every CDR3 protein. Among approximately 250,000 distinct CDR3 sequences listed, around 12% were seen once. The CDR3 runs 15 residues. CDR1 is SGHKS and CDR2 is YYEKEE in the germline V gene (reference sequence). Trimming removed 2 bases from V and 0 bases from J, with 8 bases in between. Input material: PBMCs. This chain connects TRBV5-5 to TRBJ2-2, with D hard to call. The TCR was taken from a human donor in good health (CMV status not recorded). Some clones in this sample may be carry-over from other donors' samples. The CDR3 is CASSFRPSNTGELFF. The CDR3 DNA follows: TGTGCCAGCAGCTTTAGACCGTCGAACACCGGGGAGCTGTTTTTT.